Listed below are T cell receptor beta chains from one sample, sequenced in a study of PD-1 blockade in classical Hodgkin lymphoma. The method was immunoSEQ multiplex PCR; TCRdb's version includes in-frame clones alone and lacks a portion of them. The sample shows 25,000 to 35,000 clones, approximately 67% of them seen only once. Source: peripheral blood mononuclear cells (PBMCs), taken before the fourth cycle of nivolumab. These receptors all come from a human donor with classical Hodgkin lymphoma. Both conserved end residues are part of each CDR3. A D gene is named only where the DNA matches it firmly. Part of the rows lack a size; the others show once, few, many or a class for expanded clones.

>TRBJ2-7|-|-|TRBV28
CASSLGGQARGEQYF
TGTGCCAGCAGTTTGGGCGGGCAGGCGAGGGGGGAGCAGTACTTC
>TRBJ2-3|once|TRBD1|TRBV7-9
CASSSRDRPYTDTQYF
TGTGCCAGCAGCTCGCGGGACAGGCCCTACACAGATACGCAGTATTTT
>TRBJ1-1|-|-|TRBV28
CASSPLGQLNTEAFF
TGTGCCAGCAGTCCTCTAGGACAGTTGAACACTGAAGCTTTCTTT
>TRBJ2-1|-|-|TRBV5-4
CASSISWDEQFF
TGTGCCAGCAGCATTTCGTGGGATGAGCAGTTCTTC
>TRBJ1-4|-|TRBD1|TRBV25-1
CASAMPTGGEEKLFF
TGTGCCAGCGCGATGCCGACAGGGGGCGAGGAAAAACTGTTTTTT
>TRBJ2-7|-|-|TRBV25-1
CATSPTGLYEQYF
TGTGCCACCTCCCCGACAGGTCTCTACGAGCAGTACTTC
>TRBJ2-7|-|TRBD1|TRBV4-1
CASSQERDSYELQYF
TGCGCCAGCAGCCAAGAACGGGACAGCTACGAGTTGCAGTACTTC
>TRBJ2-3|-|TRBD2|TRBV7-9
CASSFGRAGTDTQYF
TGTGCCAGCAGCTTTGGGAGGGCTGGCACAGATACGCAGTATTTT
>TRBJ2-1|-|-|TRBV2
CASLKLQGGVNEQFF
TGTGCCAGCTTAAAGTTACAGGGTGGGGTGAATGAGCAGTTCTTC
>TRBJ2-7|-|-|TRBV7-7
CASSPAGTYTGEQYF
TGTGCCAGCAGCCCCGCCGGGACATACACTGGGGAGCAGTACTTC
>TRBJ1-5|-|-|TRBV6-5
CASSYSTSQPQHF
TGTGCCAGCAGTTACTCGACGAGTCAGCCCCAGCATTTT
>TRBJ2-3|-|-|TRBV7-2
CASSLGLEADTQYF
TGTGCCAGCAGCTTAGGCCTGGAGGCAGATACGCAGTATTTT
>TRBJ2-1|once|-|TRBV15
CATSRDRKTTRSYNEQFF
TGTGCCACCAGCAGAGACAGAAAGACAACTAGATCCTACAATGAGCAGTTCTTC
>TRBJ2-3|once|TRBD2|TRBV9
CASSASGTFTDTQYF
TGTGCCAGCAGCGCCAGCGGGACCTTCACAGATACGCAGTATTTT
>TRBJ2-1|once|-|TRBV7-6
CASSLTPDSYSYNEQFF
TGTGCCAGCAGCTTAACCCCTGACAGTTACTCCTACAATGAGCAGTTCTTC
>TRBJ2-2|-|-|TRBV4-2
CASSQDGNGELFF
TGTGCCAGCAGCCAAGATGGCAACGGGGAGCTGTTTTTT
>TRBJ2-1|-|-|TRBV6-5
CASKGATYNEQFF
TGTGCCAGCAAAGGGGCTACCTACAATGAGCAGTTCTTC
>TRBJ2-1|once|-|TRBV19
CASSILGSSYNEQFF
TGTGCCAGTAGTATTCTGGGGAGCTCCTACAATGAGCAGTTCTTC
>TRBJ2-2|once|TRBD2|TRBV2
CASSGPSGITGELFF
TGTGCCAGCAGTGGCCCTAGCGGGATCACCGGGGAGCTGTTTTTT
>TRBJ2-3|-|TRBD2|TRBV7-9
CASSLSGLAGGLQDTQYF
TGTGCCAGCAGCTTATCCGGACTAGCGGGGGGGCTTCAAGATACGCAGTATTTT
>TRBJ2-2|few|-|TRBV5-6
CASSFYQGGELFF
TGTGCCAGCAGCTTTTATCAAGGCGGGGAGCTGTTTTTT
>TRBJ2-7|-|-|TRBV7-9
CASSLAEEGYEQYF
TGTGCCAGCAGCTTAGCAGAGGAGGGCTACGAGCAGTACTTC
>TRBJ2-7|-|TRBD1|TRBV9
CASSVGGDSHYEQYF
TGTGCCAGCAGCGTAGGAGGGGACAGTCACTACGAGCAGTACTTC
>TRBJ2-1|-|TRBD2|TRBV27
CASMRWSGLAGKNEQFF
TGTGCCAGCATGAGATGGTCGGGACTAGCGGGAAAGAATGAGCAGTTCTTC
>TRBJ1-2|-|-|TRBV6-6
CASSRGQRAYGYTF
TGTGCCAGCAGCCGGGGACAAAGGGCCTATGGCTACACCTTC
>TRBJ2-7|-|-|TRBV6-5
CASSVQSSYEQYF
TGTGCCAGCAGTGTCCAGAGCTCCTACGAGCAGTACTTC
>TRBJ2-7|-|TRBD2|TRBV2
CASSEVDLAGVNEQYF
TGTGCCAGCAGTGAGGTGGACTTAGCGGGAGTGAACGAGCAGTACTTC
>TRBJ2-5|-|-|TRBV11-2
CASGTQETQYF
TGTGCCAGCGGAACCCAAGAGACCCAGTACTTC
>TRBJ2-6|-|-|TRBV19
CASSMTPGANVLTF
TGTGCCAGTAGTATGACCCCTGGGGCCAACGTCCTGACTTTC
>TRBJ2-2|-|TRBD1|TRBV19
CASSMGGTGNTGELFF
TGTGCCAGTAGTATGGGTGGGACAGGGAACACCGGGGAGCTGTTTTTT
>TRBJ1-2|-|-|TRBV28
CASSFDRYGYTF
TGTGCCAGCAGTTTTGACCGGTATGGCTACACCTTC
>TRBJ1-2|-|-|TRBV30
CAWRTTGRGYTF
TGTGCCTGGAGGACGACAGGACGGGGCTACACCTTC
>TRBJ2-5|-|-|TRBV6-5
CASSARETQYF
TGTGCCAGCAGCGCACGAGAGACCCAGTACTTC
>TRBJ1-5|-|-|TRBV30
CAWSVPRAQPQHF
TGTGCCTGGAGTGTACCCAGGGCTCAGCCCCAGCATTTT
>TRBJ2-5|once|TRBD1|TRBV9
CASSLSGTGFQTTQYF
TGTGCCAGCAGCCTTTCCGGGACAGGCTTCCAGACAACCCAGTACTTC
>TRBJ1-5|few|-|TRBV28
CASSLLGDQPQHF
TGTGCCAGCAGTTTATTGGGGGATCAGCCCCAGCATTTT
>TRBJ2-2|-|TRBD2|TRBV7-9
CASRLSGRGTGELFF
TGTGCCAGCAGACTAAGCGGGAGGGGGACCGGGGAGCTGTTTTTT
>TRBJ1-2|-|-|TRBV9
CASSDRRELFNYGYTF
TGTGCCAGCAGCGACCGCCGCGAATTATTTAACTATGGCTACACCTTC